Below are 29 T cell receptor beta chains sequenced from a single sample in a study of cytomegalovirus exposure and HLA in healthy donors. PCR was performed using 60 Vbeta and 13 Jbeta primers. The repertoire was sequenced with immunoSEQ multiplex PCR; TCRdb's copy has only in-frame clones and lacks some. Of 120,000 or so clones in the sample, 70% to 85% are singletons; the top ten hold about 1.8%. Sequencing was carried out using PBMCs. These receptors were taken from a man aged 18 to 30 in good health and CMV-seronegative.

V is TRBV19 and J is TRBJ2-5; tentative D call: TRBD2 (6 bases). The CDR3 runs to 16 residues. Germline lookup yields CDR1 LNHDA and CDR2 SQIVND (reference sequence). Trimming stripped 3 bases from V and 4 bases from J, with 18 bases between. The CDR3 sequence is CASSIPTRSGRETQYF. CDR3 DNA sequence: TGTGCCAGTAGTATCCCGACTAGAAGCGGTAGAGAGACCCAGTACTTC.

The rearrangement links TRBV6-5 to TRBJ2-7; 9 bases agree with TRBD1. V shed 3 bases, J shed 2 bases, and the junction held 5 bases outside the gene matches. Germline lookup yields CDR1 MNHEY and CDR2 SVGAGI. The CDR3 runs to 15 residues. The CDR3 protein is CASSYSRQGAYEQYF. The CDR3 DNA reads TGTGCCAGCAGTTATTCCCGACAGGGGGCCTACGAGCAGTACTTC.

J is TRBJ2-7 and V is TRBV7-8; the D gene is possibly TRBD2 (5 bases). The V gene lost 2 bases and the J gene lost 3 bases, with 8 bases spanning the gap. The CDR3 spans 13 residues. From germline, CDR1 is SGHVS and CDR2 FQNEAQ. In nucleotides, the CDR3 is TGTGCCAGCAGCTTATGGGGAGTCTACGAGCAGTACTTC. Residues: CASSLWGVYEQYF. Filled out from reference TRBV7-8 and TRBJ2-7, the complete variable domain reads GAGVSQSPRYKVAKRGQDVALRCDPISGHVSLFWYQQALGQGPEFLTYFQNEAQLDKSGLPSDRFFAERPEGSVSTLKIQRTQQEDSAVYLCASSLWGVYEQYFGPGTRLTVT.

The rearrangement joins TRBV9 to TRBJ2-3; D gene unclear. Per germline, CDR1 SGDLS and CDR2 YYNGEE. The CDR3 runs 14 residues. The V and J ends lost 3 bases and 1 base respectively, with 9 bases between them. CDR3 amino acids: CASSDNRGTDTQYF. The CDR3 region has the DNA TGTGCCAGCAGCGACAATCGGGGCACAGATACGCAGTATTTT.

About this clone: One end of the junction is discordant with germline, which a read error may explain. This chain uses TRBV4-2 with TRBJ2-7; D is perhaps TRBD2 (6 bases). The length of the CDR3 is 14 residues. The germline V gene encodes CDR1 LGHNA and CDR2 YNFKEQ. The CDR3 reads CAGSHEGRRLEQYF. The CDR3 DNA follows: TGTGCCGGCAGCCATGAGGGGAGGAGGCTCGAGCAGTACTTC.

The chain is built from TRBV7-8 and TRBJ2-2; D is possibly TRBD2 (6 bases). Germline-derived CDR1 and CDR2 are SGHVS and FQNEAQ. V shed 2 bases and J shed 7 bases, with 14 bases lying between them. The CDR3 loop spans 15 amino acids. The DNA of the CDR3 is TGTGCCAGCAGCTTATCAGGGACTTCGGGCGGGGAGCTGTTTTTT. This gives the protein CASSLSGTSGGELFF.

The CDR3 spells CASSSLGEQYF. In DNA form, the CDR3 reads TGTGCCAGCAGCTCACTCGGGGAGCAGTACTTC. This chain joins TRBV11-2 and TRBJ2-7; no firm D call. CDR3 length equals 11 residues. With 4 bases removed from V and 7 bases from J, the gap between germline ends came to 8 bases. Germline assignment: CDR1 SGHAT and CDR2 FQNNGV. Complete variable domain (other parts from reference TRBV11-2 and TRBJ2-7): EAGVAQSPRYKIIEKRQSVAFWCNPISGHATLYWYQQILGQGPKLLIQFQNNGVVDDSQLPKDRFSAERLKGVDSTLKIQPAKLEDSAVYLCASSSLGEQYFGPGTRLTVT.

The chain uses TRBV29-1 and TRBJ1-2, with 9 bases identical to TRBD1. V was clipped by 4 bases and J by 5 bases; unmatched bases: 2. Looked up from germline, CDR1 is SQVTM and CDR2 is ANQGSEA. The length of the CDR3 is 12 residues. CDR3 amino acids: CSVGTGDYGYTF. As DNA, the CDR3 is TGCAGCGTTGGGACAGGGGATTATGGCTACACCTTC.

The J gene is TRBJ2-1, the V gene TRBV19; D remains unclear. V gave up 5 bases and J gave up 8 bases, with 22 bases separating them. Germline V gene lookup returns CDR1 LNHDA and CDR2 SQIVND (reference sequence). The CDR3 is 16 amino acids. The CDR3 reads CASSLERRVEGDEQFF. CDR3 sequence (DNA): TGTGCCAGTAGTCTCGAGCGCCGAGTCGAAGGCGATGAGCAGTTCTTC.

A few counts support this clone. The genes are TRBV29-1 and TRBJ1-1; unclear D gene. V shed 7 bases and J shed 4 bases, with 16 bases lying between them. Germline CDR1 SQVTM, CDR2 ANQGSEA. The CDR3 runs to 13 residues. The CDR3 DNA reads TGCAGCGCTTTGGGTCACTCAGGCACTGAAGCTTTCTTT. It encodes CSALGHSGTEAFF.

The CDR3 bases are TGTGCCAGTAGTATGGGGGGAATTAAAGGCTTTCAGCCCCAGCATTTT. Translating it yields CASSMGGIKGFQPQHF. This chain uses TRBV19 with TRBJ1-5; the D gene is possibly TRBD1 (5 bases). Germline V gene data show CDR1 as LNHDA and CDR2 as SQIVND (reference sequence). The CDR3 runs to 16 residues. The V end lost 3 bases, the J end lost 6 bases, and 18 bases lay between the germline ends.

The chain couples TRBV18 to TRBJ2-7; 10 positions match TRBD1. CDR3 length equals 13 residues. In germline, CDR1 is KGHSH, CDR2 LQKENI. The junction had 2 bases not matched to a gene; V was cut back by 6 bases and J by 3 bases. CDR3 loop: CASSRDRGYEQYF. Written as DNA, the CDR3 is TGTGCCAGCTCTCGGGACAGGGGCTACGAGCAGTACTTC.

This sequence joins TRBV7-3 and TRBJ2-3; TRBD2 agrees at 9 bases. V dropped 2 bases and J dropped 5; count of bases not matched to a gene: 11. The CDR3 is made up of 17 amino acids. Germline V gene lookup returns CDR1 SGHTA and CDR2 FQGTGA. CDR3 in DNA: TGTGCCAGCAGCTTAGACCCCTATAGCGGGGGAGTAGATACGCAGTATTTT. Translating it yields CASSLDPYSGGVDTQYF.

The chain combines TRBV6-5 with TRBJ2-7; no definite D call. The CDR3 length is 13 residues. V was clipped by 0 bases and J by 4 bases, with 7 bases between them. The germline CDR1 and CDR2 sequences are MNHEY and SVGAGI. The CDR3 DNA reads as TGTGCCAGCAGTTACTCGGCGGAATACGAGCAGTACTTC. Translation gives CASSYSAEYEQYF.

The chain carries TRBV7-3 and TRBJ2-5, with 8 bases identical to TRBD2. V lost 0 bases to trimming and J lost 5 bases; unmatched junction nucleotides: 5. This CDR3 comprises 15 residues. CDR1 is SGHTA and CDR2 is FQGTGA in the germline V gene. The CDR3, as DNA: TGTGCCAGCAGCTTAACTTCGGTAGCGGGGGAGACCCAGTACTTC. It translates to CASSLTSVAGETQYF.

The gene calls are TRBV6-5 and TRBJ1-2; TRBD1 agrees at 10 bases. This CDR3 comprises 15 residues. With 4 bases clipped from V and 2 bases from J, the junction kept 4 bases outside the gene matches. Germline V gene sequence: CDR1 MNHEY, CDR2 SVGAGI. The CDR3 DNA is TGTGCCAGCAGTTGGGGGACAGGGGAAAACTATGGCTACACCTTC. Protein: CASSWGTGENYGYTF.

The rearrangement uses TRBV7-9 and TRBJ2-5, with no clear D. Germline assignment: CDR1 SEHNR and CDR2 FQNEAQ (reference sequence). The CDR3 loop spans 11 amino acids. Trimming left V 3 bases short and J 5 bases short, with 4 bases between. The CDR3 here is CASSLTETQYF. CDR3 bases: TGTGCCAGCAGCTTGACTGAGACCCAGTACTTC.

The V call is TRBV19, the J call TRBJ1-1, with unresolved D. The CDR3 extends over 14 amino acids. V lost 3 bases to trimming and J lost 5 bases, with 13 bases between them. Germline V gene data show CDR1 as LNHDA and CDR2 as SQIVND (reference sequence). CDR3 DNA sequence: TGTGCCAGTAGTATCGGTACAGTTGGGACTGAAGCTTTCTTT. Translated, it gives CASSIGTVGTEAFF.

V and J are TRBV23-1 and TRBJ1-2, with D perhaps TRBD1 (6 bases). TRBV23-1 is noted as an ORF with a role that remains uncertain. This CDR3 has 20 amino acids. Trimming pared 3 bases from V and 5 bases from J, leaving 31 bases between. The DNA of the CDR3 is TGCGCCAGCAGTCATACTCAAAGGACAGTTCCGTTGGGGTTTTCTTATGGCTACACCTTC. Protein sequence: CASSHTQRTVPLGFSYGYTF.

The genes are TRBV7-2 and TRBJ2-7, with 9 positions matching TRBD1. Germline CDR1 reads SGHTA; CDR2 reads FQGNSA. V dropped 5 bases and J dropped 4; count of bases not matched to a gene: 6. This CDR3 has 14 amino acids. CDR3 protein: CASSHRGTGYEQYF. DNA of the CDR3: TGTGCCAGCAGCCACAGGGGGACAGGGTACGAGCAGTACTTC.

This chain connects TRBV4-2 to TRBJ2-7, with 9 bases matching TRBD1. The CDR3 spans 17 residues. From germline, CDR1 is LGHNA and CDR2 YNFKEQ. The V gene end was trimmed by 1 base and the J gene end by 2 bases; junction bases not matched to a gene: 9. CDR3 residues: CASSQVALTGGTYEQYF. In DNA form, the CDR3 reads TGTGCCAGCAGCCAAGTCGCCCTGACAGGGGGAACCTACGAGCAGTACTTC.

This chain uses TRBV5-8 with TRBJ1-2, with 10 bases fitting TRBD1. CDR1 and CDR2 (germline): SGHTS, YDEGEE. Trimming at V came to 4 bases and at J to 8 bases, leaving 5 bases not matched to a gene. The CDR3 consists of 13 residues. In nucleotides, the CDR3 is TGTGCCAGCAGCGGGGACAGGGGAAGGGGCTACACCTTC. Protein sequence: CASSGDRGRGYTF.

The chain links TRBV19 to TRBJ2-2; D gene ambiguous. The CDR3 is 13 amino acids. The V gene's germline CDR1 is LNHDA and CDR2 SQIVND (reference sequence). V was shortened by 9 bases and J by 0 bases, with 8 bases between the two germline ends. The CDR3 sequence is CASAPTNTGELFF. In DNA form, the CDR3 reads TGTGCCAGCGCACCTACGAACACCGGGGAGCTGTTTTTT.

With respect to this clone: The identical CDR3 is also encoded by other nucleotide sequences in the sample. The V gene is TRBV7-9, the J gene TRBJ2-7; D may correspond to TRBD1 or TRBD2 (6 bases each). The CDR3 is 17 amino acids. CDR1 and CDR2 (germline): SEHNR, FQNEAQ (reference sequence). Trimming removed 5 bases at V and 6 bases at J, with 26 bases between. CDR3 in amino acids: CASSLGGTRDTGLEQYF. The CDR3 DNA reads as TGTGCCAGCAGCCTAGGAGGGACCCGGGACACTGGGCTCGAGCAGTACTTC.

The J gene is TRBJ1-5, the V gene TRBV5-1, with 7 bases lining up with TRBD1. The CDR3 contains 15 residues. With V trimmed by 0 bases and J by 2 bases, 2 bases remained unmatched. Per germline, CDR1 SGHRS and CDR2 YFSETQ. CDR3 residues: CASSLGQGGNQPQHF. The CDR3 DNA sequence: TGCGCCAGCAGCTTGGGACAGGGTGGCAATCAGCCCCAGCATTTT.

There are many counts of this clone. The chain is built from TRBV6-6 and TRBJ1-1; D not resolved. Per the germline V gene, CDR1 is MNHNY and CDR2 is SVGAGI (reference sequence). Trimming removed 6 bases at V and 3 bases at J, with 11 bases between. CDR3 length: 13 residues. This CDR3 reads CASRRTDDTEAFF. The CDR3 nucleotides are TGTGCCAGCAGAAGAACAGATGACACTGAAGCTTTCTTT.

This clone was picked up a small number of times. The V call is TRBV5-1, the J call TRBJ2-7, with TRBD1 matching over 10 bases. Losses at the gene ends were 4 bases for V and 1 base for J; bases not matched to a gene: 5. Germline V gene sequence: CDR1 SGHRS, CDR2 YFSETQ. The length of the CDR3 is 15 residues. DNA of the CDR3: TGCGCCAGCAGCAGGACAGGGGGAGGTTCCTACGAGCAGTACTTC. It specifies CASSRTGGGSYEQYF.

The chain combines TRBV2 with TRBJ1-2; 10 bases agree with TRBD1. The junction had 17 bases not matched to a gene; V was cut back by 7 bases and J by 3 bases. Per germline, CDR1 SNHLY and CDR2 FYNNEI. The CDR3 has 18 amino acids. The CDR3 reads CASTDLWGTGEDDYGYTF. The CDR3 DNA reads TGTGCCAGCACAGACCTCTGGGGGACAGGGGAAGACGACTATGGCTACACCTTC.

The CDR3 spells CASTITGGNTEAFF. In nucleotides, the CDR3 is TGTGCCAGTACCATAACAGGGGGGAACACTGAAGCTTTCTTT. The chain joins TRBV19 to TRBJ1-1, with 8 bases matching TRBD1. The germline gives CDR1 LNHDA, CDR2 SQIVND (reference sequence). The CDR3 totals 14 residues. With 7 bases clipped from V and 1 base from J, the junction kept 5 bases outside the gene matches.